This TCR beta chain was identified during a study of shared clonotypes between healthy human individuals (dated by TCRdb to 2019 to 2021). As for the study more broadly: The cohort included three men and two women between 18 and 49 years of age. For each donor, CD4 naive and CD4 memory were each run on three plates, CD8 naive on two plates, and CD8 memory on one plate. To estimate repertoire size and how much clonotype sharing occurs between individuals, the study deeply sequenced the blood TCR repertoires of about 5 healthy adults. Libraries were prepared and TCR repertoires were sequenced by different laboratories using diverse techniques, in order to increase sequencing depth and limit assay-specific biases. Leukapheresis yielded between about 0.85 and 9 billion PBMCs per donor. General study outcomes and caveats: Only blood was sampled, and tissue TCR repertoires likely differ from those in blood. Rarefaction of sorted-subset datasets indicated incomplete sequencing despite the large sequencing depth. Based on pairwise subsampling, the degree of clonotype sharing among donors was expected to be affected by sequencing depth. The genetic and exposure-history diversity represented was limited by the small number of donors. Higher generation probabilities were observed for clonotypes shared by all four sorted-subset donors than for non-shared clonotypes. When a few donors were compared, the shared fraction of clonotypes was around 5.1% for naive CD4, 3.5% for naive CD8, 2% to 2.5% for memory CD4, and less than 0.5% for memory CD8. Naive subsets generally had larger estimated clonotype richness than memory subsets.

V gives up 7 bases and J gives up 2 bases, and the segment between their germline ends measures 19 bases. The CDR3 goes from the cysteine to the phenylalanine over 16 residues. Only the CDR3 part of the read is kept: 48 bases, read in frame from the first base. From a lookup of the germline V gene, CDR1 and CDR2 are MDHEN and SYDVKM. The donors were healthy, HIV-negative adults with no recently reported acute infections or vaccinations. Only Caucasian adults living in Nashville, Tennessee, USA were represented among the donors. Magnetic negative selection was used to enrich CD4+ T cells, after which naive cells were positively selected on CD45RA and the negative fraction became the memory subset. Blood was obtained by leukapheresis, after which PBMCs were separated by Ficoll-Histopaque density gradient centrifugation and cryopreserved in liquid nitrogen vapor phase. Analytical flow cytometry was used to check the purity and quantity of each magnetically sorted T cell population. Genomic DNA was isolated from every sorted fraction and measured by UV absorbance on a Nanodrop 2000c.

Notes on this clone: Its antigen target is currently unknown. No base-level quality is on record; no much larger clone is a single base apart.

TCR CDR3 regions were amplified from genomic DNA by multiplex PCR using the deep immunoSEQ assay. Genomic DNA extracted from each cell subset was distributed evenly over all wells of several immunoSEQ 96-well plates, and each plate served as one replicate. For sorted subsets, about 220 ng of genomic DNA, equivalent to around 30,000 T cell genomes, went into each replicate PCR. Purified libraries were measured with a Qubit 3.0 fluorometer, size-checked on a Bioanalyzer 2100, and measured again with the KAPA Library Quantification kit. Every immunoSEQ 96-well plate was sequenced on a dedicated single-read 150-cycle Illumina NextSeq 550 flow cell. Per the authors' processing: Because the immunoSEQ output held only junctional sequences and lacked quality scores, the filtering could not match the filtering applied to full-length reads. Sequences were annotated with PyIR, a Python wrapper for IgBLAST v1.9, using IMGT germline references to assign V/J genes and CDR3. Reads with weak V/J assignments (E-value above 1e-6), missing CDR3, stop codons, out-of-frame junctions, or ambiguous translated residues were removed. V3J clonotypes were defined by identical inferred V gene, J gene, and CDR3 amino acid sequence. The percentage overlap between two repertoires was calculated by dividing the number of shared unique clonotypes by the size of the smaller repertoire. Repertoire richness was assessed with RTK rarefaction, the Chao1 estimator, and Recon v2.1 estimates of unobserved clonotypes. For all TCRbeta clonotypes obtained by the gDNA method from a few donors, generation probabilities were computed with OLGA. TCRdb retrieved this table from immuneACCESS and kept in-frame rearrangements only. Not all clones are present; in checked studies, unresolved V genes account for under half, and no reason is known for the remainder. V, J and clone size reflect that table, while D and trimming were determined from the DNA. Counted in this sample were approximately 980,000 clones; around three quarters of them appeared once. About 1.5% of the sample comes from the top ten.

The chain couples TRBV28 to TRBJ2-3; TRBD2 is a weak D gene call, 7 bases matching. Sequenced material: memory CD4+ T cells sorted from blood. Interpreted using the paper, the cell subset or site label stands for: CD45RA-negative fraction. This receptor was obtained from a young man in good health. The DNA is TGTGCCAGCATCTCAGATGGGGGGGCAACCACAGATACGCAGTATTTT. Translated, it reads CASISDGGATTDTQYF.